The clone carrying this TCR beta chain was seen ten or more times. RNA transcripts served as the template for amplifying TCR beta CDR3 regions. The HTBI primer set served for first-round RT-PCR of the TCR CDR3. In TCRdb, the multiplex PCR reads were re-called with MiXCR into one record per CDR3 protein. The profile shows fewer than 600,000 distinct CDR3 sequences, 13% to 15% of them singletons. The entry originates in a study of T cells in Graves' hyperthyroidism and ophthalmopathy. Looking at the study overall: Pretreatment peripheral blood was obtained at initial diagnosis.

V was clipped by 3 bases and J by 0 bases, with 6 bases between them. The CDR3 contains 13 residues. The V gene's germline CDR1 is DFQATT and CDR2 SNEGSKA (reference sequence). This rearrangement joins TRBV20-1 to TRBJ1-3, with D perhaps matching TRBD1 (5 bases). The sample comprised blood. The clonotype originates from a woman under 30 with Graves' hyperthyroidism. Here the CDR3 DNA reads TGCAGTGCTAGCAGGGACTCTGGAAACACCATATATTTT. It yields the protein CSASRDSGNTIYF.